Listed below are T cell receptor beta chains from one sample, sequenced in a study of beta chain features in type 1 diabetes. The data were produced by immunoSEQ multiplex PCR, yet TCRdb's version contains in-frame clones alone and is incomplete. The sample consists of hundreds of thousands of clones, roughly 12% of them appearing once. Sequenced: naive CD4+ T cells from blood. The receptor source for this set is a young man in good health. The CDR3 runs from the conserved cysteine through the conserved F or W. D genes are given only for firm matches. The size entry is marked missing in some rows and otherwise reads once, few, many or a size class.

d_call	v_call	clone_size	j_call	cdr3_aa	cdr3_nt
TRBD1	TRBV14	once	TRBJ1-2	CASSLFRGATYGYTF	TGTGCCAGCAGCCTTTTCAGGGGGGCAACATATGGCTACACCTTC
TRBD2	TRBV7-9	NA	TRBJ2-5	CASSLRTSGLQETQYF	TGTGCCAGCAGCTTACGGACTAGCGGGCTACAAGAGACCCAGTACTTC
TRBD1	TRBV29-1	few	TRBJ1-5	CSVGGGAEPQHF	TGCAGCGTCGGAGGGGGCGCGGAGCCCCAGCATTTT
TRBD1	TRBV6-1	few	TRBJ2-1	CASSSGQLPYNEQFF	TGTGCCAGCAGTTCGGGACAGCTTCCCTACAATGAGCAGTTCTTC
NA	TRBV4-1	NA	TRBJ1-5	CASSQDGGGEQPQHF	TGCGCCAGCAGCCAAGATGGAGGAGGGGAACAGCCCCAGCATTTT
NA	TRBV30	few	TRBJ2-7	CAWQLSSYEQYF	TGTGCCTGGCAACTTAGCTCCTACGAGCAGTACTTC
NA	TRBV19	few	TRBJ2-1	CASSARTLHEQFF	TGTGCCAGTAGTGCTCGGACTCTTCATGAGCAGTTCTTC
NA	TRBV15	NA	TRBJ2-3	CATSRMSGTDTQYF	TGTGCCACCAGCAGAATGTCGGGAACAGATACGCAGTATTTT
NA	TRBV21-1	few	TRBJ2-7	CASSLRGHSLEQYF	TGTGCCAGCTCCCTCCGGGGACATTCCCTGGAGCAGTACTTC
NA	TRBV5-6	NA	TRBJ1-4	CASSLDRGRRDEKLFF	TGTGCCAGCAGCTTGGACCGGGGCAGGAGGGATGAAAAACTGTTTTTT
TRBD1	TRBV29-1	NA	TRBJ1-2	CSVGNTGGGYTF	TGCAGCGTTGGGAATACAGGGGGCGGCTACACCTTC
NA	TRBV5-1	NA	TRBJ2-3	CASSGGTVTTDTQYF	TGCGCCAGCAGCGGGGGGACAGTTACCACAGATACGCAGTATTTT
NA	TRBV30	few	TRBJ1-3	CAWTRRQFSGNTIYF	TGTGCCTGGACTCGTCGACAGTTCTCTGGAAACACCATATATTTT
TRBD1	TRBV11-1	NA	TRBJ2-5	CASSGDRAQETQYF	TGTGCCAGCAGCGGGGACAGGGCGCAAGAGACCCAGTACTTC
NA	TRBV6-5	few	TRBJ1-2	CASSYSSRFNYGYTF	TGTGCCAGCAGTTACTCGTCGCGGTTTAACTATGGCTACACCTTC
TRBD2	TRBV5-1	few	TRBJ2-7	CASSLTSGRDEQYF	TGCGCCAGCAGCTTGACTAGCGGGAGGGACGAGCAGTACTTC
TRBD2	TRBV7-2	NA	TRBJ2-1	CASSLALAGNNEQFF	TGTGCCAGCAGCTTAGCCCTAGCGGGGAACAATGAGCAGTTCTTC
TRBD1	TRBV18	NA	TRBJ1-1	CASSQGARVTEAFF	TGTGCCAGCTCACAGGGGGCCCGAGTCACTGAAGCTTTCTTT
NA	TRBV7-8	NA	TRBJ2-5	CASSPREQETQYF	TGTGCCAGCAGCCCCAGGGAACAAGAGACCCAGTACTTC
TRBD1	TRBV9	few	TRBJ2-7	CASSAGTGLVEQYF	TGTGCCAGCAGCGCCGGGACAGGGTTAGTCGAGCAGTACTTC
TRBD1	TRBV19	NA	TRBJ1-5	CASRGTGAQPQHF	TGTGCCAGTAGGGGGACAGGGGCACAGCCCCAGCATTTT
NA	TRBV4-2	few	TRBJ2-7	CASSQEEGSGRRLF	TGTGCCAGCAGCCAAGAGGAGGGTAGCGGAAGGAGACTCTTC
TRBD2	TRBV11-2	NA	TRBJ2-2	CASSLSGTGTGELFF	TGTGCCAGCAGCTTAAGCGGGACGGGCACCGGGGAGCTGTTTTTT
NA	TRBV27	few	TRBJ1-4	CASTRLRQGNEKLFF	TGTGCCAGCACCCGCCTTCGTCAGGGTAATGAAAAACTGTTTTTT
TRBD1	TRBV29-1	NA	TRBJ2-5	CSVARSDRESQYF	TGCAGCGTTGCAAGGTCTGACAGGGAGTCCCAGTACTTC
TRBD1	TRBV7-2	NA	TRBJ1-5	CASSSGQGGQPQHF	TGTGCCAGCAGCTCTGGACAGGGTGGACAGCCCCAGCATTTT
NA	TRBV9	NA	TRBJ2-2	CASSVANPGAANTGELFF	TGTGCCAGCAGCGTAGCGAACCCCGGCGCGGCGAACACCGGGGAGCTGTTTTTT
NA	TRBV30	NA	TRBJ1-2	CASQQGANYGYTF	TGTGCCTCCCAACAGGGCGCTAACTATGGCTACACCTTC
TRBD1	TRBV18	NA	TRBJ2-1	CASSPRQGSGEQFF	TGTGCCAGCTCACCCCGACAGGGGAGTGGTGAGCAGTTCTTC
TRBD1	TRBV19	NA	TRBJ2-6	CASRQGYSGANVLTF	TGTGCCAGCCGACAGGGATACTCTGGGGCCAACGTCCTGACTTTC
NA	TRBV30	NA	TRBJ2-1	CAWSLEASYNEQFF	TGTGCCTGGAGTTTGGAGGCCTCCTACAATGAGCAGTTCTTC
TRBD1	TRBV4-1	NA	TRBJ2-2	CASSVPGTGPGELFF	TGCGCCAGCAGCGTTCCCGGGACAGGGCCCGGGGAGCTGTTTTTT
TRBD2	TRBV30	NA	TRBJ2-1	CAWSERGLGEQFF	TGTGCCTGGAGTGAGCGGGGGTTAGGGGAGCAGTTCTTC
NA	TRBV20-1	NA	TRBJ2-1	CSAAPGDEQFF	TGCAGTGCTGCCCCAGGGGATGAGCAGTTCTTC
NA	TRBV5-1	few	TRBJ1-2	CASSSVTVNYGYTF	TGCGCCAGCAGCTCGGTGACAGTCAACTATGGCTACACCTTC
NA	TRBV7-9	few	TRBJ1-3	CASSLGRGSGNTIYF	TGTGCCAGCAGCTTAGGTCGGGGCTCTGGAAACACCATATATTTT
TRBD1	TRBV19	few	TRBJ2-3	CASSLGQNTDTQYF	TGTGCCAGTAGCCTGGGACAGAACACAGATACGCAGTATTTT
TRBD2	TRBV5-4	few	TRBJ2-2	CASRLAGGPGELFF	TGTGCCAGCAGATTAGCGGGGGGGCCCGGGGAGCTGTTTTTT
NA	TRBV5-4	NA	TRBJ2-5	CASSLSSGGETQYF	TGTGCCAGCAGCCTGTCCTCAGGAGGAGAGACCCAGTACTTC
TRBD1	TRBV7-3	NA	TRBJ2-2	CASSLTPDRVYTGELFF	TGTGCCAGCAGCTTAACTCCGGACAGGGTTTACACCGGGGAGCTGTTTTTT
NA	TRBV5-1	NA	TRBJ2-3	CASSLEVRGGTDTQYF	TGCGCCAGCAGCTTGGAGGTCAGAGGAGGCACAGATACGCAGTATTTT
NA	TRBV4-2	NA	TRBJ1-5	CASSQDRQASTGNQPQHF	TGTGCCAGCAGCCAAGATCGTCAAGCCTCGACAGGCAATCAGCCCCAGCATTTT
NA	TRBV7-3	NA	TRBJ2-7	CASSLAGNSYEQYF	TGTGCCAGCAGCTTAGCCGGGAACTCCTACGAGCAGTACTTC
TRBD2	TRBV30	few	TRBJ2-5	CAWRGGSGSAETQYF	TGTGCCTGGAGGGGGGGTAGCGGGAGCGCCGAGACCCAGTACTTC
NA	TRBV28	few	TRBJ1-5	CAIEQVPRDQPQHF	TGTGCCATAGAACAGGTCCCTAGGGATCAGCCCCAGCATTTT
TRBD2	TRBV5-4	NA	TRBJ2-3	CASSLAGGRTDTQYF	TGTGCCAGCAGCTTGGCGGGAGGTCGCACAGATACGCAGTATTTT
TRBD1	TRBV18	few	TRBJ2-1	CASSPPVRGRGNEQFF	TGTGCCAGCTCACCACCGGTCAGGGGGAGAGGCAATGAGCAGTTCTTC
TRBD2	TRBV7-2	NA	TRBJ2-1	CASSLDRAGGSYNEQFF	TGTGCCAGCAGCTTAGATCGTGCGGGGGGCTCCTACAATGAGCAGTTCTTC
TRBD2	TRBV28	few	TRBJ2-1	CASSSSGTSGFLGENEQFF	TGTGCCAGCAGTTCCTCCGGGACTAGCGGCTTCTTGGGGGAGAATGAGCAGTTCTTC
NA	TRBV12-5	NA	TRBJ2-3	CASGDDRTSTDTQYF	TGTGCTAGTGGTGACGACAGAACTAGCACAGATACGCAGTATTTT
NA	TRBV11-2	few	TRBJ2-3	CASSLGIGGGSDTQYF	TGTGCCAGCAGCTTAGGTATAGGGGGGGGTTCGGATACGCAGTATTTT
NA	TRBV25-1	few	TRBJ2-7	CASSDPSTGSTYEQYF	TGTGCCAGCAGTGACCCCTCCACCGGGTCGACCTACGAGCAGTACTTC
TRBD1	TRBV29-1	few	TRBJ1-4	CSVESGGTGEKLFF	TGCAGCGTCGAATCAGGGGGCACTGGTGAAAAACTGTTTTTT
TRBD2	TRBV19	few	TRBJ2-5	CASSIGQRSGGETQYF	TGTGCCAGTAGTATTGGACAAAGGTCCGGGGGGGAGACCCAGTACTTC